The next 10 T cell receptor beta chains were all read from a single sample in a study of cytomegalovirus exposure and HLA in healthy donors. The PCR contained 60 Vbeta and 13 Jbeta primers. Sequenced by immunoSEQ multiplex PCR; TCRdb stores in-frame clones only, minus some. The sample lists 130,000 to 150,000 clones, 80% to 85% occurring once. The sequenced sample was PBMCs. The source of these receptors is a woman aged 25 to 39 in good health and CMV-seronegative.

V is TRBV30 and J is TRBJ1-2; no reliable D call. Trimming pared 6 bases from V and 4 bases from J, leaving 18 bases between. CDR1 GTSNPN and CDR2 SVGIG come from the germline V gene (reference sequence). The CDR3 covers 14 residues. CDR3 loop: CACTSSEGSYGYTF. The CDR3 nucleotides read TGTGCCTGTACCTCCTCGGAGGGAAGCTATGGCTACACCTTC.

The genes are TRBV19 and TRBJ1-3; 7 bases line up with TRBD1. Germline V gene lookup returns CDR1 LNHDA and CDR2 SQIVND (reference sequence). The ends lost 7 bases at V and 4 bases at J; junction bases unmatched: 7. CDR3 length equals 14 residues. The CDR3 reads CASTPDRIGNTIYF. Written as DNA, the CDR3 is TGTGCCAGTACCCCGGACAGGATCGGAAACACCATATATTTT.

A remark on this clone: Other DNA sequences in this specimen translate into the identical CDR3. This rearrangement joins TRBV18 to TRBJ1-5; a weak D match, TRBD1 (6 bases). Looked up from germline, CDR1 is KGHSH and CDR2 is LQKENI. The V gene lost 6 bases and the J gene lost 4 bases, with 10 bases spanning the gap. The CDR3 is 13 residues long. The CDR3 DNA sequence: TGTGCCAGCTCTCCTCAGGGGAATCAGCCCCAGCATTTT. It specifies CASSPQGNQPQHF. Supplemented by reference TRBV18 and TRBJ1-5, the full variable domain reads NAGVMQNPRHLVRRRGQEARLRCSPMKGHSHVYWYRQLPEEGLKFMVYLQKENIIDESGMPKERFSAEFPKEGPSILRIQQVVRGDSAAYFCASSPQGNQPQHFGDGTRLSIL.

This clone has a single count. This chain connects TRBV27 to TRBJ2-7, with 7 bases matching TRBD1. Germline assignment: CDR1 MNHEY and CDR2 SMNVEV (reference sequence). After removal of 5 bases from V and 2 bases from J, the junction contained 6 bases not matched to a gene. The length of the CDR3 is 14 residues. The CDR3 spells CASSPGQPTYEQYF. The DNA of the CDR3 is TGTGCCAGCAGTCCGGGACAGCCAACCTACGAGCAGTACTTC.

CDR3 sequence (DNA): TGTGCCAGCAGCCTAGCCCCTTTAAGAGGGAGGGTAGAGACCCAGTACTTC. This codes for CASSLAPLRGRVETQYF. The rearrangement uses TRBV5-4 and TRBJ2-5; 7 bases are a match to TRBD2. This CDR3 spans 17 amino acids. Germline V lookup: CDR1 SGHNT, CDR2 YYREEE (reference sequence). J gave up 4 bases and V 4 bases, and 16 bases lay outside the gene matches.

V is TRBV7-2 and J is TRBJ2-3; 12 bases align to TRBD2. Germline trimming cut 1 base from V and 3 bases from J; bases unmatched to any gene: 11. The germline gives CDR1 SGHTA, CDR2 FQGNSA. CDR3 size: 19 residues. DNA of the CDR3: TGTGCCAGCAGCTTAGTCGCGAGGCTAGCGGGGGGGCTTACAGATACGCAGTATTTT. It yields the protein CASSLVARLAGGLTDTQYF. The full variable domain, completed using reference TRBV7-2 and TRBJ2-3, is GAGVSQSPSNKVTEKGKDVELRCDPISGHTALYWYRQSLGQGLEFLIYFQGNSAPDKSGLPSDRFSAERTGGSVSTLTIQRTQQEDSAVYLCASSLVARLAGGLTDTQYFGPGTRLTVL.

This sequence joins TRBV27 and TRBJ2-1; TRBD2 matches at 7 bases. Germline CDR1 reads MNHEY; CDR2 reads SMNVEV (reference sequence). CDR3 length: 12 residues. With V trimmed by 2 bases and J by 12 bases, 4 bases remained unmatched. CDR3 DNA sequence: TGTGCCAGCAGTTTAGCGGGGGTAGGGCAGTTCTTC. Its translation: CASSLAGVGQFF.

The rearrangement joins TRBV19 to TRBJ2-7; TRBD2 agrees at 11 bases. V was clipped by 5 bases and J by 5 bases; unmatched bases: 8. CDR1 and CDR2 from the germline V gene are LNHDA and SQIVND (reference sequence). CDR3 length: 15 amino acids. In nucleotides, the CDR3 is TGTGCCAGTAGTCGTAGCGGGGGGGCCGACCACGAGCAGTACTTC. Encoded protein: CASSRSGGADHEQYF. Full variable domain (remainder filled in from reference TRBV19 and TRBJ2-7): DGGITQSPKYLFRKEGQNVTLSCEQNLNHDAMYWYRQDPGQGLRLIYYSQIVNDFQKGDIAEGYSVSREKKESFPLTVTSAQKNPTAFYLCASSRSGGADHEQYFGPGTRLTVT.

This CDR3 reads CASSLAGRPTDTQYF. The CDR3 DNA reads as TGTGCCAGCAGCTTGGCGGGGCGCCCCACAGATACGCAGTATTTT. V and J are TRBV7-9 and TRBJ2-3; D may be TRBD2 (6 bases). The CDR3 contains 15 residues. Trimming stripped 3 bases from V and 2 bases from J, with 12 bases between. From germline, CDR1 is SEHNR and CDR2 FQNEAQ (reference sequence).

The gene calls are TRBV7-2 and TRBJ1-2, with TRBD1 as a possible D gene (6 bases). The CDR3 is 15 amino acids. With 5 bases removed from V and 5 bases from J, the gap between germline ends came to 18 bases. Germline loops: CDR1 SGHTA, CDR2 FQGNSA. The CDR3, as DNA: TGTGCCAGCAGCCCCAGACGCAGGGGATGGTATGGCTACACCTTC. Amino acids: CASSPRRRGWYGYTF. The whole variable domain, filled in from reference TRBV7-2 and TRBJ1-2, reads GAGVSQSPSNKVTEKGKDVELRCDPISGHTALYWYRQSLGQGLEFLIYFQGNSAPDKSGLPSDRFSAERTGGSVSTLTIQRTQQEDSAVYLCASSPRRRGWYGYTFGSGTRLTVV.